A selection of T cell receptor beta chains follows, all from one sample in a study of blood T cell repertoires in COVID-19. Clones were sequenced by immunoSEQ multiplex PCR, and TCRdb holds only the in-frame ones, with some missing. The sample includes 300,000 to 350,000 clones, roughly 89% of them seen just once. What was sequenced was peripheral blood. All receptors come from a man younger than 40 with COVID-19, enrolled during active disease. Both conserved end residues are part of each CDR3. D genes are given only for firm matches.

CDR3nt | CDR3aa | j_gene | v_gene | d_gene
TGTGCCAGCAGTTACTCGACCGATCTTGCACAGTCAAAACTGTTTTTT | CASSYSTDLAQSKLFF | TRBJ1-4 | TRBV6-5 | -
TGTGCCAGCTCACCACCGGACAGGGGTAACTATGGCTACACCTTC | CASSPPDRGNYGYTF | TRBJ1-2 | TRBV18 | TRBD1
TGTGCCAGCAGCTTAGGTCTCGCGGAGTATAATTCACCCCTCCACTTT | CASSLGLAEYNSPLHF | TRBJ1-6 | TRBV13 | -
TGTGCCAGCAGCTTGGGACAGGGAAATAATTCACCCCTCCACTTT | CASSLGQGNNSPLHF | TRBJ1-6 | TRBV5-4 | TRBD1
TGTGCCAGCAGCCAAGTTCTCCAGCGACTCTACAATGAGCAGTTCTTC | CASSQVLQRLYNEQFF | TRBJ2-1 | TRBV3-1/TRBV3-2 | -
TGTGCCAGCAGTCCCAGAGCAGGGGCCTCCTACGAGCAGTACTTC | CASSPRAGASYEQYF | TRBJ2-7 | TRBV6-5 | -
TGTGCCACCAGCCGGGACAGGGCAACCGGGGAGCTGTTTTTT | CATSRDRATGELFF | TRBJ2-2 | TRBV24-1 | TRBD1
TGTGCCAGCTCACCATGGCAGAACACTGAAGCTTTCTTT | CASSPWQNTEAFF | TRBJ1-1 | TRBV18 | -
TGTGCCAGCAGCCTAGATCGGACAGGGGACTATGGCTACACCTTC | CASSLDRTGDYGYTF | TRBJ1-2 | TRBV11-2 | TRBD1
TGCGCCAGCAGTGAGGTACGGGGGAGTTACACCGGGGAGCTGTTTTTT | CASSEVRGSYTGELFF | TRBJ2-2 | TRBV10-1 | -
TGTGCCAGTAGACAGCAGGGGGCGGTCACCGGGGAGCTGTTTTTT | CASRQQGAVTGELFF | TRBJ2-2 | TRBV19 | TRBD1
TGCAGTGCTAGAGATCAGGATGAAGCTTTCTTT | CSARDQDEAFF | TRBJ1-1 | TRBV20-1 | -
TGTGCCAGCAGTTACTCGAAGCGGTCTCTAGCGGGGGACACTTACCATGAGCAGTTCTTC | CASSYSKRSLAGDTYHEQFF | TRBJ2-1 | TRBV6-2/TRBV6-3 | TRBD2
TGTGCCAGCAGTTACTACGGGACAGGGTCCCACGAGCAGTACTTC | CASSYYGTGSHEQYF | TRBJ2-7 | TRBV6-2/TRBV6-3 | TRBD1
TGTGCCAGCCAATCCTGGGGAGGGAAAACTGAAGCTTTCTTT | CASQSWGGKTEAFF | TRBJ1-1 | TRBV6-5 | -
TGTGCCACCAGCCCAGACAGAGACTACAATGAGCAGTTCTTC | CATSPDRDYNEQFF | TRBJ2-1 | TRBV15 | -
TGTGCCAGCAGCCACCTAGCGGGGGATAGCACAGATACGCAGTATTTT | CASSHLAGDSTDTQYF | TRBJ2-3 | TRBV7-3 | TRBD2
TGTGCCAGCACCACTAGCGGGGGTCGGGCCGGGGAGCTGTTTTTT | CASTTSGGRAGELFF | TRBJ2-2 | TRBV2 | TRBD2
TGTGCCAGCAGCTCACGGGGGGCCTACGAGCAGTACTTC | CASSSRGAYEQYF | TRBJ2-7 | TRBV12-3/TRBV12-4 | TRBD2
TGTGCCAGCAGTTCCGGGACTGAGGGGTACAATGAGCAGTTCTTC | CASSSGTEGYNEQFF | TRBJ2-1 | TRBV28 | -
TGTGCCTGGGCCCGCGGGACGGGACTTGGGAATGAGCAGTTCTTC | CAWARGTGLGNEQFF | TRBJ2-1 | TRBV30 | -
TGTGCCAGCAGTTCACTACATACCAGGGGGAGCAGCTCCTACGAGCAGTACTTC | CASSSLHTRGSSSYEQYF | TRBJ2-7 | TRBV28 | TRBD1
TGTGCCAGCAGTCCTTGGCAGGGCCCCACCGGGGAGCTGTTTTTT | CASSPWQGPTGELFF | TRBJ2-2 | TRBV2 | -
TGTGCCAGCAGCTTACTCGCTCCCCTGCTGAACACTGAAGCTTTCTTT | CASSLLAPLLNTEAFF | TRBJ1-1 | TRBV5-5 | -
TGTGCCAGCAGCCAAGGGGAGGGACGGTCCAACAATGAGCAGTTCTTC | CASSQGEGRSNNEQFF | TRBJ2-1 | TRBV4-2 | TRBD2
TGCGCCAGCAGCTGGAGGGCCGCCCCGGTTAGAGAGCAGTACTTC | CASSWRAAPVREQYF | TRBJ2-7 | TRBV5-1 | -
TGTGCCAGCAGTTTGTTATCCGCGAGCCCCTACGAGCAGTACTTC | CASSLLSASPYEQYF | TRBJ2-7 | TRBV27 | -
TGTGCCAGCAGTGGGCGGGTAGCGGGGTACAATGAGCAGTTCTTC | CASSGRVAGYNEQFF | TRBJ2-1 | TRBV9 | TRBD2
TGTGCCAGCAGCTGGACAGGGGGCCAGCCCCAGCATTTT | CASSWTGGQPQHF | TRBJ1-5 | TRBV7-2 | TRBD1
TGTGCCAGCAGCGCGGAGGGACAGGGTAATGAAAAACTGTTTTTT | CASSAEGQGNEKLFF | TRBJ1-4 | TRBV16 | TRBD1
TGCGCCAGCACCGGGACAGTGACATACGAGCAGTACTTC | CASTGTVTYEQYF | TRBJ2-7 | TRBV10-2 | TRBD1
TGTGCCAGCAGCGTAGGGGTGGCGGACGAGCAGTACTTC | CASSVGVADEQYF | TRBJ2-7 | TRBV11-3 | -
TGCGCCAGCAGCTTATATCACAGGGCGATCGACTATGGCTACACCTTC | CASSLYHRAIDYGYTF | TRBJ1-2 | TRBV5-1 | -
TGTGCCAGCAGCTTCGGTCCAGGAGCGGGAGGGCCGGATGAGCAGTTCTTC | CASSFGPGAGGPDEQFF | TRBJ2-1 | TRBV7-9 | TRBD2
TGTGCCATCAGTGTCGGATCCGGGAACTATGGCTACACCTTC | CAISVGSGNYGYTF | TRBJ1-2 | TRBV10-3 | -
TGTGCCAGCAGTTACTCGGGCCTTTCGAACACTGAAGCTTTCTTT | CASSYSGLSNTEAFF | TRBJ1-1 | TRBV6-5 | -
TGTGCCAGCAGTTCACCTAGCGGGAGCTTAGGTAGCACAGATACGCAGTATTTT | CASSSPSGSLGSTDTQYF | TRBJ2-3 | TRBV7-2 | TRBD2
TGTGCCAGCAGTTTCGTTACGGTACAGGGGGCCGGTGAGCAGTTCTTC | CASSFVTVQGAGEQFF | TRBJ2-1 | TRBV27 | TRBD1
TGTGCCAGCAGCCAAGGGAGTGAGCAGTTCTTC | CASSQGSEQFF | TRBJ2-1 | TRBV3-1/TRBV3-2 | -
TGTGCCAGTAGTATGCACCGGGACTGGAATCAGCCCCAGCATTTT | CASSMHRDWNQPQHF | TRBJ1-5 | TRBV19 | -